This TCR beta chain was profiled in a study of graft-versus-host responses after intestinal transplantation. This clone has only a few counts. The antigen is not known. The CDR3 spans 15 residues. V lost 5 bases to trimming and J lost 4 bases, with 18 bases between them. The germline gives CDR1 SEHNR, CDR2 FQNEAQ (reference sequence). Libraries were prepared by immunoSEQ multiplex PCR; TCRdb keeps only in-frame clonotypes and omits some of them. The repertoire holds 65,000 to 90,000 clones, with about 90% as singletons. V is TRBV7-9 and J is TRBJ2-7, with D possibly TRBD1 on 6 matching bases. This TCR was recovered from a human donor who received an intestinal transplant. The sample here was unstimulated CD8+ T cells sorted from spleen or lymph node cells, taken before intestinal transplant. CDR3 loop: CASSPSSDRRYEQYF. The CDR3 nucleotides are TGTGCCAGCAGCCCTAGTTCGGACAGACGATACGAGCAGTACTTC.